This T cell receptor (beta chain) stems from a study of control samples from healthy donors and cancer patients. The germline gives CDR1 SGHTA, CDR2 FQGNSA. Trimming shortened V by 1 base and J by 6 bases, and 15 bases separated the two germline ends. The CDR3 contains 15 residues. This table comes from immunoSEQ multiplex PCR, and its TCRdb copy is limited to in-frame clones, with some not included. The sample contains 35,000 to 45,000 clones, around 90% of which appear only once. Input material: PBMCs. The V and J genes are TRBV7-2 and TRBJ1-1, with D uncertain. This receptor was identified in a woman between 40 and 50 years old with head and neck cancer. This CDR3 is CASSLVGERFAEAFF. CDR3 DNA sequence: TGTGCCAGCAGCTTAGTTGGTGAGCGGTTCGCTGAAGCTTTCTTT.